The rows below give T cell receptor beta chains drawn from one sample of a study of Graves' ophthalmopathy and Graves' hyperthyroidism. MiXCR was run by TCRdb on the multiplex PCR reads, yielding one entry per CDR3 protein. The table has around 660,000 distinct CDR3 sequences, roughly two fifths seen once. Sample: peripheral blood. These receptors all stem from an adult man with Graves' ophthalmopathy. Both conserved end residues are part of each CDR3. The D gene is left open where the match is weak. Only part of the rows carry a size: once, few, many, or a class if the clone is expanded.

TGTGCCATTTCGCAGGGGGCGCTTGGGGCCAACGTCCTGACTTTC | CAISQGALGANVLTF | TRBV2 | NA | TRBD1 | TRBJ2-6
TGCAGCGTTGATGGAAACACCATATATTTT | CSVDGNTIYF | TRBV29-1 | NA | NA | TRBJ1-3
TGTGCCACCAGTGCGTACGAGCAGTACTTC | CATSAYEQYF | TRBV24-1 | NA | NA | TRBJ2-7
TGTGCCAGCAGGCCGGACAGCACCTCTGGGGCCAACGTCCTGACTTTC | CASRPDSTSGANVLTF | TRBV6-1 | NA | NA | TRBJ2-6
TGTGCCAGCAGCGTAGCTACCCGGAGCCCGGGCACCGGGGAGCTGTTTTTT | CASSVATRSPGTGELFF | TRBV9 | NA | NA | TRBJ2-2
TGTGCCAGCAGCCCCTGGGGCCCCGATTACGAGCAGTACTTC | CASSPWGPDYEQYF | TRBV12-3/TRBV12-4 | few | NA | TRBJ2-7
TGCGCCAGCAGTTCGGAGACGGGGATGGGGGAGCTGTTTTTT | CASSSETGMGELFF | TRBV5-1 | few | NA | TRBJ2-2
TGCGCCAGCAGCCAGGGGACTAGCGGGGGGGCCACTTACGAGCAGTACTTC | CASSQGTSGGATYEQYF | TRBV7-9 | NA | TRBD2 | TRBJ2-7
TGTGCCTGGAGGGCGACAGACAATCAGCCCCAGCATTTT | CAWRATDNQPQHF | TRBV30 | few | NA | TRBJ1-5
TGCGCCAGCAGCCAAGACTCGAGCGGGGGGGAGACCCAGTACTTC | CASSQDSSGGETQYF | TRBV4-3 | few | TRBD2 | TRBJ2-5
TGCGCCAGCAGTGAGAAGCTGTCGGGTCAGCCCCAGCATTTT | CASSEKLSGQPQHF | TRBV10-2 | once | NA | TRBJ1-5
TGTGCCAGCAGCGGTGGGACAGTCCTGACTTTC | CASSGGTVLTF | TRBV2 | once | NA | TRBJ2-6
TGTGCCAGCAGCTCCGGGACAGGGGCCTACGAGCAGTACTTC | CASSSGTGAYEQYF | TRBV7-2 | many | TRBD1 | TRBJ2-7
TGTGCCAGCAGCCCGACAATGGAGTTAACGGGCTACACCTTC | CASSPTMELTGYTF | TRBV6-5 | few | NA | TRBJ1-2
TGCGCCAGCAGCTTGGTGTCAGGGAGTCAGCCCCAGCATTTT | CASSLVSGSQPQHF | TRBV5-1 | many | NA | TRBJ1-5
TGTGCCAGCACCACGACAGCCTTGGGTTCCTACGAGCAGTACTTC | CASTTTALGSYEQYF | TRBV7-2 | NA | NA | TRBJ2-7
TGTGCCAGCAGCGTAGAAGAGGGCAAGGCCAACGTCCTGACTTTC | CASSVEEGKANVLTF | TRBV9 | NA | NA | TRBJ2-6
TGTGCCAGCAGTCAACAGCAAAAGGGCTACGAGCAGTACTTC | CASSQQQKGYEQYF | TRBV12-3/TRBV12-4 | NA | NA | TRBJ2-7
TGCAGCTTCGCCGGGACTAGCGGGGGAGAGAACACCGGGGAGCTGTTTTTT | CSFAGTSGGENTGELFF | TRBV29-1 | NA | TRBD2 | TRBJ2-2
TGCGCCAGCAGCTTGGGGACAGGGGCAGATGGCTACACCTTC | CASSLGTGADGYTF | TRBV5-1 | many | TRBD1 | TRBJ1-2